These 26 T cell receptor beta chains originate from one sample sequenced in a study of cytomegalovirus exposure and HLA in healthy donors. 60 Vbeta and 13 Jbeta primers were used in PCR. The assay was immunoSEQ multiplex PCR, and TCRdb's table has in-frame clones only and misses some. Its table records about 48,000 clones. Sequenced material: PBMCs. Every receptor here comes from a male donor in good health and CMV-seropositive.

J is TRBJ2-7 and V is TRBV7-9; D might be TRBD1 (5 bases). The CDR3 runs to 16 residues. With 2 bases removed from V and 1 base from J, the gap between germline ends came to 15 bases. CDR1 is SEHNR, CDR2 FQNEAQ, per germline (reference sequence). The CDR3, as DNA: TGTGCCAGCAGCTTATCTTCTAGGCAGGGTTCCTACGAGCAGTACTTC. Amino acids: CASSLSSRQGSYEQYF.

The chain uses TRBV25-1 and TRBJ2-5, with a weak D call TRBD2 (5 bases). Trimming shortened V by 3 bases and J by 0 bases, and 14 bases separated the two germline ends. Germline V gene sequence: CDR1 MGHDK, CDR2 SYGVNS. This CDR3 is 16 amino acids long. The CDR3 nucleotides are TGTGCCAGCAGTGAGGGGTCGGGGTCGTACCAAGAGACCCAGTACTTC. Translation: CASSEGSGSYQETQYF.

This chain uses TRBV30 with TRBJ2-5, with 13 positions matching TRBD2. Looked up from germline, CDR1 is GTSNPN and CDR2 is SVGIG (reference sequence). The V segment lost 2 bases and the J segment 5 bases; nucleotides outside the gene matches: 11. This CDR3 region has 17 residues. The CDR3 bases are TGTGCCTGGAGTACTCGGCGAACTAGCGGGGGGGTGGAGACCCAGTACTTC. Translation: CAWSTRRTSGGVETQYF.

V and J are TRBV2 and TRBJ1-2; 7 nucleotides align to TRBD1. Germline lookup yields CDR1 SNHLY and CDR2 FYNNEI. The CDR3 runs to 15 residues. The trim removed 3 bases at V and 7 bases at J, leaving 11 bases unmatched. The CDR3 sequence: CASSDFQGGEGGYTF. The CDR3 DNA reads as TGTGCCAGCAGTGATTTCCAGGGGGGAGAGGGTGGCTACACCTTC. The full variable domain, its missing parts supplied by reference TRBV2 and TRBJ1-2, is EPEVTQTPSHQVTQMGQEVILRCVPISNHLYFYWYRQILGQKVEFLVSFYNNEISEKSEIFDDQFSVERPDGSNFTLKIRSTKLEDSAMYFCASSDFQGGEGGYTFGSGTRLTVV.

CDR3 residues: CAWKGHMNTEAFF. In DNA, the CDR3 is TGTGCCTGGAAGGGACATATGAACACTGAAGCTTTCTTT. The chain employs TRBV30 and TRBJ1-1; TRBD1 is a possible D gene (6 bases). The CDR3 has 13 amino acids. V lost 4 bases to trimming and J lost 0 bases, with 9 bases between them. CDR1 is GTSNPN, CDR2 SVGIG, per germline (reference sequence).

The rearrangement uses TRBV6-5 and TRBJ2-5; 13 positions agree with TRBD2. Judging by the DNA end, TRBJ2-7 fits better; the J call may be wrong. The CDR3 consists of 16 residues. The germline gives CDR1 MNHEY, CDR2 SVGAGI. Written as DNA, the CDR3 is TGTGCCAGCAGTTACTCACTAGCGGGGGGGAGGGGCGAGCAGTACTTC. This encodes CASSYSLAGGRGEQYF.

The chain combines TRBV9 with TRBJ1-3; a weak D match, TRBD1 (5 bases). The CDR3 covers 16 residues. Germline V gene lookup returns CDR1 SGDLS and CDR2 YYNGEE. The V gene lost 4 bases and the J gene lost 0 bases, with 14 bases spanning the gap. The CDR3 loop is CASSPTGGPSGNTIYF. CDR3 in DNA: TGTGCCAGCAGCCCCACAGGAGGGCCCTCTGGAAACACCATATATTTT.

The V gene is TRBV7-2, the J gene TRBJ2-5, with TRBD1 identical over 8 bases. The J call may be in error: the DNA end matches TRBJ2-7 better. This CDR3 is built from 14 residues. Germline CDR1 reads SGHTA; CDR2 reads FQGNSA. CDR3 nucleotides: TGTGCCAGCAGCCAGCGGACAGGGCCCTACGAGCAGTACTTC. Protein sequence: CASSQRTGPYEQYF.

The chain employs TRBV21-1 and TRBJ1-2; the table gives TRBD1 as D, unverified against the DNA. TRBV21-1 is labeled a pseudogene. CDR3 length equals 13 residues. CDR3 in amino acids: CASAIRGHHGYTF. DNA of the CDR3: TGTGCCAGCGCGATAAGGGGGCACCATGGCTACACCTTC.

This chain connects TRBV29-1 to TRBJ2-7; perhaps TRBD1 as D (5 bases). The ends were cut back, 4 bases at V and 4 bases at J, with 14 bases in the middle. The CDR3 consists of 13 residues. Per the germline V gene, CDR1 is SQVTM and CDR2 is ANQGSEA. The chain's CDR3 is CSVAGLSGYEQYF. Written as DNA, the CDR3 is TGCAGCGTTGCTGGTCTTTCAGGGTACGAGCAGTACTTC.

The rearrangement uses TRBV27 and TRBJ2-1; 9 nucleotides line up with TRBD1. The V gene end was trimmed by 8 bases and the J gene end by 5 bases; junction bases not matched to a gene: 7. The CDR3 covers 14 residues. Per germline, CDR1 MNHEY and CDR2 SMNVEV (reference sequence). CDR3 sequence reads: CASVSRDRDNEQFF. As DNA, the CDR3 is TGTGCCAGCGTTTCCCGGGACAGGGACAATGAGCAGTTCTTC.

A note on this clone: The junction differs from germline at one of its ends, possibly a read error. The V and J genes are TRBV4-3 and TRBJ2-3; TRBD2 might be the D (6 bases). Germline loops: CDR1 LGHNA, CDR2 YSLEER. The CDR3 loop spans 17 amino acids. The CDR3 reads CASSQEERRDQHRYAVF. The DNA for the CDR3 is TGCGCCAGCAGCCAAGAAGAGCGGCGGGACCAGCACAGATACGCAGTATTT.

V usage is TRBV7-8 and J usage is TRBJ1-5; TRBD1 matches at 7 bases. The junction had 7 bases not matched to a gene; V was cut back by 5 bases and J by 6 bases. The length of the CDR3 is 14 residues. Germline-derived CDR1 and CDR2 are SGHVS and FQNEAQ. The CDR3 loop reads CASSPIQGSQPQHF. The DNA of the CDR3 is TGTGCCAGCAGCCCGATACAGGGGAGTCAGCCCCAGCATTTT. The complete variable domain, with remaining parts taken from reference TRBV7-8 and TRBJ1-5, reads GAGVSQSPRYKVAKRGQDVALRCDPISGHVSLFWYQQALGQGPEFLTYFQNEAQLDKSGLPSDRFFAERPEGSVSTLKIQRTQQEDSAVYLCASSPIQGSQPQHFGDGTRLSIL.

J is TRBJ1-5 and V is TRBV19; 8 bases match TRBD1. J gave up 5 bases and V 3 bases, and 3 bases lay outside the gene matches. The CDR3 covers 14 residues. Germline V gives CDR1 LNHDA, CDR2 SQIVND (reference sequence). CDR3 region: CASSIAGGDQPQHF. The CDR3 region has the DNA TGTGCCAGTAGTATCGCAGGGGGCGATCAGCCCCAGCATTTT.

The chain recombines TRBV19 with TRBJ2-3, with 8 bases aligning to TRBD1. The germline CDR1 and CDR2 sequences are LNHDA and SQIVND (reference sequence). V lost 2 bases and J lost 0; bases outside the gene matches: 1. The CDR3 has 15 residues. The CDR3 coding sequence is TGTGCCAGTAGTATAACAGGGGGAAGCACAGATACGCAGTATTTT. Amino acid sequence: CASSITGGSTDTQYF.

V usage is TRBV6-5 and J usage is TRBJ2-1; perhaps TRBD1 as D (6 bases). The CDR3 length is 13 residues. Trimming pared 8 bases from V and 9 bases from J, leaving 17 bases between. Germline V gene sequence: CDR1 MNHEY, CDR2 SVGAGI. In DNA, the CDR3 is TGTGCCAGCGCCGGACAGACCAGCGGTGAGCAGTTCTTC. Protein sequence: CASAGQTSGEQFF.

The chain's CDR3 is CASSLAGGNTEAFF. CDR3 sequence (DNA): TGTGCCAGCAGCTTGGCCGGGGGGAACACTGAAGCTTTCTTT. V gene TRBV5-4 combines with J gene TRBJ1-1; the D gene is possibly TRBD1 (5 bases). Germline V lookup: CDR1 SGHNT, CDR2 YYREEE (reference sequence). This CDR3 has 14 amino acids. V lost 0 bases and J 1 base, leaving 7 bases between the germline ends.

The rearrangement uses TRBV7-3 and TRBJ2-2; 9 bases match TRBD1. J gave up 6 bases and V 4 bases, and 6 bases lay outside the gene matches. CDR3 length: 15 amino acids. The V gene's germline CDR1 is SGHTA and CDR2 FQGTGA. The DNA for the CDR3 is TGTGCCAGCAGCTCCGACAGGGGGAGTCCCGGGGAGCTGTTTTTT. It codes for CASSSDRGSPGELFF.

As DNA, the CDR3 is TGTGCCAGCACCTTTGGAGGAATCGAAGCTTTCTTT. Amino acids: CASTFGGIEAFF. The V gene is TRBV13, the J gene TRBJ1-1; D gene uncertain. This CDR3 contains 12 residues. V lost 7 bases, J lost 8 bases, and 14 bases lay in between. Germline values: CDR1 PRHDT, CDR2 FYEKMQ (reference sequence).

CDR3 sequence reads: CASSQGGLMAQEGAFF. CDR3 nucleotides: TGTGCCAGCAGCCAAGGCGGGCTTATGGCCCAAGAAGGAGCTTTCTTT. The chain links TRBV4-2 to TRBJ1-1; D gene ambiguous. The CDR3 length is 16 residues. V was clipped by 1 base and J by 10 bases, with 22 bases between them. Germline assignment: CDR1 LGHNA and CDR2 YNFKEQ.

The CDR3 reads CASSPRLLAGYTF. The CDR3 DNA is TGTGCCAGCAGTCCAAGACTTCTTGCTGGCTACACCTTC. The V call is TRBV27, the J call TRBJ1-2; D is unclear. V lost 5 bases and J lost 7, with 14 bases in between. Germline CDR1 is MNHEY and CDR2 is SMNVEV (reference sequence). CDR3 length: 13 amino acids.

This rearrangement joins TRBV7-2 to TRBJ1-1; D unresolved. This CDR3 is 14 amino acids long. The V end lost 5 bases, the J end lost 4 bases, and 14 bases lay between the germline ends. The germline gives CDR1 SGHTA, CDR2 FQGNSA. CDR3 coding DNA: TGTGCCAGCAGCCCCCAACCCGAGAGCACTGAAGCTTTCTTT. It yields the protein CASSPQPESTEAFF.

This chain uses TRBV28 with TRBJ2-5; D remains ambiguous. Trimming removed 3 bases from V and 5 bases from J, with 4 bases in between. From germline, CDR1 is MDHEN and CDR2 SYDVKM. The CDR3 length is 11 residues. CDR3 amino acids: CASSFSETQYF. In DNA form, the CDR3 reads TGTGCCAGCAGTTTCAGTGAGACCCAGTACTTC. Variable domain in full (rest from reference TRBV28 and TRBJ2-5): DVKVTQSSRYLVKRTGEKVFLECVQDMDHENMFWYRQDPGLGLRLIYFSYDVKMKEKGDIPEGYSVSREKKERFSLILESASTNQTSMYLCASSFSETQYFGPGTRLLVL.

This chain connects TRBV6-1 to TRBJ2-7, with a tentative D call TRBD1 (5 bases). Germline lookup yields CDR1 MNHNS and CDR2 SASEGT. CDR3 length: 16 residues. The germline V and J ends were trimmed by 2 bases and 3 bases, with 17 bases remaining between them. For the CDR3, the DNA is TGTGCCAGCAGTGAACTGTTCGGACAATTAGACTACGAGCAGTACTTC. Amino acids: CASSELFGQLDYEQYF.

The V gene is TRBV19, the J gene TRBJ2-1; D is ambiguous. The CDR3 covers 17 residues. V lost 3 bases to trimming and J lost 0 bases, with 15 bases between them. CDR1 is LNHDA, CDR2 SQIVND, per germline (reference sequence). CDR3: CASSIVLHRTSYNEQFF. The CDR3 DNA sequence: TGTGCCAGTAGTATCGTCCTCCATAGAACCTCCTACAATGAGCAGTTCTTC.

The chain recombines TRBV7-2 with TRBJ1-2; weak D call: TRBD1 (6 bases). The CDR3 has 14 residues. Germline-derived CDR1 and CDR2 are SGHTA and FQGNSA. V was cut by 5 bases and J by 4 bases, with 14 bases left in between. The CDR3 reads CASSGTGLRYGYTF. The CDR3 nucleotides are TGTGCCAGCAGCGGTACAGGGTTACGCTATGGCTACACCTTC.